There are many counts of the clone carrying this TCR beta chain. Its specificity is unknown. The study profiled TCR beta VDJ and CDR3 using genomic DNA as template. TCRdb re-called the reads with MiXCR, one entry per CDR3 protein. Here the sample spans 75,000 to 90,000 distinct CDR3 sequences, 40% to 50% being singletons. The sample comes from a study of CD8+CD57+ T cells in acquired aplastic anemia. The CDR3 is 16 amino acids. Trimming left V 3 bases short and J 5 bases short, with 15 bases between. Germline CDR1 and CDR2: KGHDR and SFDVKD. Whole-study findings and limits: The study identified roughly 31 CD8+ CDR3 sequences shared by patients and controls. No significant difference in CD8+ Simpson's diversity was found between patients and controls.

The genes are TRBV24-1 and TRBJ2-2; weak D call: TRBD2 (5 bases). The sample was sorted CD4+, CD8+, or CD8+CD57+ T cells (not recorded which) from PBMCs. This TCR was sampled from a human donor in good health, serving as a control. The CDR3 here is CATSDENSGITGELFF. The CDR3 nucleotides are TGTGCCACCAGTGATGAGAATTCGGGGATTACCGGGGAGCTGTTTTTT.